This T cell receptor (beta chain) was sequenced for a study of T cell repertoires in cytomegalovirus infection. TCRdb itself ran the reads through MiXCR, one entry per CDR3 protein. Of more than 650,000 distinct CDR3 sequences in the sample, approximately 34% were seen once. The clonotype was recovered from a human donor in good health (CMV status not recorded). Some clones in this sample may be carry-over from other donors' samples. The sequencing input was PBMCs.

The CDR3 region is CASRTRTGGERDTQYF. The CDR3 bases are TGTGCCAGCAGAACTAGGACAGGGGGGGAACGAGATACGCAGTATTTT. The rearrangement links TRBV28 to TRBJ2-3, with 10 bases fitting TRBD1. There are 16 residues in the CDR3. Germline trimming cut 6 bases from V and 5 bases from J; bases unmatched to any gene: 11. From germline, CDR1 is MDHEN and CDR2 SYDVKM.